Given below is one T cell receptor (beta chain) in context. Its antigen remains unidentified. The data originate from a study of cytomegalovirus exposure and HLA in healthy donors. Study summary: From about 179 million T cells, an earlier analysis saw 100 million to 140 million unique TCR beta sequences.

V lost 4 bases and J lost 4, with 8 bases in between. The length of the CDR3 is 14 residues. Germline CDR1 and CDR2: SGHTA and FQGTGA. Regarding the study as a whole: Reports state that TCR beta sequences accurately predicted most subjects' HLA-A and HLA-B alleles.

The PCR ran on 60 Vbeta and 13 Jbeta primers. Generated by immunoSEQ multiplex PCR, the TCRdb table keeps only in-frame clones and is missing some. The sample has 110,000 to 150,000 clones, over 70% seen once; the top ten hold 5.1%. The chain couples TRBV7-3 to TRBJ1-6; tentatively, D is TRBD1 (6 bases). The sequencing sample was made of PBMCs. This clonotype was sampled from a male donor in good health and CMV-seronegative. CDR3 loop: CASSSGQYNSPLHF. CDR3 bases: TGTGCCAGCAGCTCAGGACAGTATAATTCACCCCTCCACTTT.